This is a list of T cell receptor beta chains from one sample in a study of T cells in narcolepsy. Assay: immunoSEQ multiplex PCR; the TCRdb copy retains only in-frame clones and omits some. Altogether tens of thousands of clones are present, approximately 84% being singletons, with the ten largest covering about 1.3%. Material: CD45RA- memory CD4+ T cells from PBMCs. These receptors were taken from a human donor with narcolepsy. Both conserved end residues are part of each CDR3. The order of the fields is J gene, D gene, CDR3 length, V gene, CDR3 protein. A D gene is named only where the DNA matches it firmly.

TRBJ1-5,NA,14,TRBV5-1,CASSLGGAGQPQHF
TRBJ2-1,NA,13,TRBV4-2,CASSQDARSEQFF
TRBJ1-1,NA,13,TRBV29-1,CSVFQRMNTEAFF
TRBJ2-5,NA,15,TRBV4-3,CASSQDSWRFETQYF
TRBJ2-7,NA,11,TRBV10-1,CASSQGYEQYF
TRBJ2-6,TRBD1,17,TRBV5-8,CASSPGQGMPGANVLTF
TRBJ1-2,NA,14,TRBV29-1,CSVAGGDKRYGYTF
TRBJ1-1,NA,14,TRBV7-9,CASSFYSPGAEAFF
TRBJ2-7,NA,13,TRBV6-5,CASSYPETYEQYF
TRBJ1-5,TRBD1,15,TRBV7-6,CASSAGTGALQPQHF
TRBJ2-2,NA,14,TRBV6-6,CASRLGGGTGELFF
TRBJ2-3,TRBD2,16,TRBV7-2,CASSRTSGRTADTQYF
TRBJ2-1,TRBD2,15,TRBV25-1,CASSGSGNLYNEQFF
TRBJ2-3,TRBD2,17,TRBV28,CASSSSIRLAETDTQYF
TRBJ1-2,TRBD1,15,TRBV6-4,CASSSRTGEEYGYTF
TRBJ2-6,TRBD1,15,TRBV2,CASSRQGPGANVLTF
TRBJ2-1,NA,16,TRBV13,CASSSLLAPSYNEQFF
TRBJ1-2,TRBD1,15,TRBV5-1,CASSQRDSSNYGYTF
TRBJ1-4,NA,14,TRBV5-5,CASSLASRTVKLFF
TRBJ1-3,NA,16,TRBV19,CASSIPGAAGGNTIYF
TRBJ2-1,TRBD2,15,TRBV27,CASSPAPLSGEEQFF
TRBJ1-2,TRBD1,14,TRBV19,CASSMTGTGYGYTF
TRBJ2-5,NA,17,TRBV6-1,CASSEAYGRVQKETQYF
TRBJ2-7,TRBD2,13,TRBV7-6,CASSLVSGGEQYF
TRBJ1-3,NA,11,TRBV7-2,CASSLEDTIYF
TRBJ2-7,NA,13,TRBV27,CASSLNRETEQYF
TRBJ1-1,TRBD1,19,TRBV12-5,CASGLVGTGGAAMNTEAFF
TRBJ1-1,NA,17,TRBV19,CASSGNKGLYENTEAFF
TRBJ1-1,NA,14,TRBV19,CATQPGPSNTEAFF
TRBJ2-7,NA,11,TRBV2,CASSRGAQQYF
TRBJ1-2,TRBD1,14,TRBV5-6,CASILGTGLGGYTF
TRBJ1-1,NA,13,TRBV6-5,CASRKTGNTEAFF
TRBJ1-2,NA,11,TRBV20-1,CSAPVNYGYTF
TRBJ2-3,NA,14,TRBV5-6,CASSRGGATDTQYF
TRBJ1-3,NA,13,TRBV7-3,CASRRGVGNTIYF
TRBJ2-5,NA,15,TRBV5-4,CASSPDGGRQETQYF
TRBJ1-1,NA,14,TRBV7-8,CASSLGGSATEAFF
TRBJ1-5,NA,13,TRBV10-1,CANIPGRNQPQHF
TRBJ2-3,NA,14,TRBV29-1,CSVAGSVLTDTQYF
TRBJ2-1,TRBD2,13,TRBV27,CASSWERGHEQFF
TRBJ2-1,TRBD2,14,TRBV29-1,CSGDSGREYNEQFF
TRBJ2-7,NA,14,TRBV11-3,CASSLGGPGDEQYF
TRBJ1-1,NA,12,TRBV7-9,CASSFSNTEAFF
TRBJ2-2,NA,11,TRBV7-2,CAGRGAGELFF
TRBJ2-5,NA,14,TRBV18,CASSPGNLAQTQYF
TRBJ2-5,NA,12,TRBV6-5,CASGDSQVTQYF
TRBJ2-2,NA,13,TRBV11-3,CASSSRQTGELFF
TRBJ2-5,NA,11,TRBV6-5,CASAKFKTQYF
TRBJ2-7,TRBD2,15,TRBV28,CASKGLADSSYEQYF
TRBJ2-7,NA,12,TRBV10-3,CAISVGSREQYF